These 21 T cell receptor beta chains were all obtained from the same sample, sequenced in a study of CD8 T cells in Susac syndrome. Random-hexamer reverse transcription was applied to roughly 0.5 to 1 ug RNA. TCRdb passed the immunoSEQ multiplex PCR reads through MiXCR, listing each CDR3 protein once. This sample has around 45,000 distinct CDR3 sequences; almost 95% occur once, and the top ten carry around 0.42%. The specimen was CD8+ T cells from PBMCs. The receptors here all came from a human donor in good health.

The chain is built from TRBV7-9 and TRBJ1-5; tentatively, D is TRBD1 (6 bases). V lost 5 bases and J 5 bases, leaving 22 bases between the germline ends. Germline lookup yields CDR1 SEHNR and CDR2 FQNEAQ (reference sequence). The length of the CDR3 is 17 residues. CDR3: CASSLWGTGARDQPQHF. CDR3 sequence (DNA): TGTGCCAGCAGCCTCTGGGGGACGGGGGCGAGGGATCAGCCCCAGCATTTT.

This chain joins TRBV5-4 and TRBJ1-1, with unresolved D. Germline CDR1 is SGHNT and CDR2 is YYREEE (reference sequence). V shed 4 bases and J shed 3 bases, with 13 bases lying between them. This CDR3 contains 14 residues. DNA of the CDR3: TGTGCCAGCAGCCCCGGAGTGGGAGACACTGAAGCTTTCTTT. It codes for CASSPGVGDTEAFF.

This chain links TRBV2 with TRBJ1-4; D is ambiguous. Trimming took 4 bases from V and 12 from J, leaving 9 bases between them. The germline gives CDR1 SNHLY, CDR2 FYNNEI. This CDR3 is 11 amino acids long. The CDR3 coding sequence is TGTGCCAGCAGTGTAGGAGTGGAACTGTTTTTT. Residues: CASSVGVELFF.

The chain is built from TRBV7-9 and TRBJ2-2, with a tentative D call TRBD2 (6 bases). The CDR3 sequence is 16 residues long. Germline CDR1 is SEHNR and CDR2 is FQNEAQ (reference sequence). V lost 5 bases and J 8 bases, leaving 21 bases between the germline ends. CDR3 sequence (DNA): TGTGCCAGCAGCCGCGTGTCAGACGGACGGGGGGGGGAGCTGTTTTTT. It translates to CASSRVSDGRGGELFF.

The chain couples TRBV25-1 to TRBJ2-2; D unclear. Per germline, CDR1 MGHDK and CDR2 SYGVNS. Trimming pared 8 bases from V and 1 base from J, leaving 20 bases between. The CDR3 covers 17 residues. The CDR3 DNA reads TGTGCCAGCCCACCTCAGCCGAGGCTCCAGAACACCGGGGAGCTGTTTTTT. Amino acids: CASPPQPRLQNTGELFF.

This chain joins TRBV5-6 and TRBJ1-1, with no clear D. The CDR3 contains 13 residues. V lost 7 bases, J lost 1 base, and 11 bases lay in between. CDR1 is SGHDT, CDR2 YYEEEE, per germline. CDR3 nucleotide sequence: TGTGCCAGCTGTATATGGGGGAACACTGAAGCTTTCTTT. Protein: CASCIWGNTEAFF.

The V gene is TRBV29-1, the J gene TRBJ2-1, with 7 bases fitting TRBD1. V gave up 4 bases and J gave up 3 bases; unmatched junction bases: 6. In germline, CDR1 is SQVTM, CDR2 ANQGSEA. This CDR3 comprises 14 residues. The CDR3 DNA follows: TGCAGCGTTGGAGACAGGGTGGACTACAATGAGCAGTTCTTC. This gives the protein CSVGDRVDYNEQFF.

This clonotype turned up a few times. The chain uses TRBV4-3 and TRBJ2-7; TRBD1 agrees at 7 bases. V dropped 0 bases and J dropped 3; count of bases not matched to a gene: 5. The CDR3 contains 15 residues. The germline V gene encodes CDR1 LGHNA and CDR2 YSLEER. The CDR3 DNA sequence: TGCGCCAGCAGCCAAGATACAGGGGTCATCTACGAGCAGTACTTC. Translating it yields CASSQDTGVIYEQYF.

The V gene is TRBV30, the J gene TRBJ2-7; D ambiguous. The CDR3 totals 14 residues. Germline CDR1 reads GTSNPN; CDR2 reads SVGIG (reference sequence). The V end lost 0 bases, the J end lost 1 base, and 10 bases lay between the germline ends. Here the CDR3 DNA reads TGTGCCTGGAGTGTACCCCACATATCCTACGAGCAGTACTTC. Protein product: CAWSVPHISYEQYF.

The DNA of the CDR3 is TGTGCCAGCAGCTCCGACAGGGGGCAAGGCTACACCTTC. It codes for CASSSDRGQGYTF. The chain employs TRBV7-2 and TRBJ1-2, with 10 nucleotides matching TRBD1. Looked up from germline, CDR1 is SGHTA and CDR2 is FQGNSA. V lost 4 bases to trimming and J lost 8 bases; unmatched junction nucleotides: 4. CDR3 length equals 13 residues.

The rearrangement joins TRBV4-1 to TRBJ2-5; TRBD2 matches at 13 bases. Germline V gene lookup returns CDR1 MGHRA and CDR2 YSYEKL. V was clipped by 3 bases and J by 0 bases; unmatched bases: 7. This CDR3 comprises 18 residues. CDR3 bases: TGCGCCAGCAGCCACCGGACTAGCGGGAGATCCTACCAAGAGACCCAGTACTTC. Translating gives CASSHRTSGRSYQETQYF.

The chain is built from TRBV7-2 and TRBJ1-1; 8 nucleotides align to TRBD1. V was pared by 5 bases and J by 3 bases, with 14 bases of the junction left unmatched. The germline CDR1 and CDR2 sequences are SGHTA and FQGNSA. The CDR3 length is 17 residues. The CDR3 nucleotides are TGTGCCAGCAGCATAAGGACAGGGCGTATGGGCGACACTGAAGCTTTCTTT. It translates to CASSIRTGRMGDTEAFF.

The chain recombines TRBV6-5 with TRBJ2-6; D is possibly TRBD1 (5 bases). The CDR3 covers 19 residues. Trimming pared 0 bases from V and 0 bases from J, leaving 15 bases between. Germline V gene data show CDR1 as MNHEY and CDR2 as SVGAGI. The CDR3 protein is CASSYSGARSLSGANVLTF. The CDR3 nucleotides are TGTGCCAGCAGTTACTCAGGGGCCCGATCTCTCTCTGGGGCCAACGTCCTGACTTTC.

V is TRBV19 and J is TRBJ2-1, with no clear D. Per germline, CDR1 LNHDA and CDR2 SQIVND (reference sequence). The length of the CDR3 is 15 residues. With 5 bases removed from V and 4 bases from J, the gap between germline ends came to 15 bases. CDR3 nucleotides: TGTGCCAGTAGTCCCACGGCGGAAGGATACAATGAGCAGTTCTTC. This encodes CASSPTAEGYNEQFF. Full variable domain (outside the CDR3, taken from reference TRBV19 and TRBJ2-1): DGGITQSPKYLFRKEGQNVTLSCEQNLNHDAMYWYRQDPGQGLRLIYYSQIVNDFQKGDIAEGYSVSREKKESFPLTVTSAQKNPTAFYLCASSPTAEGYNEQFFGPGTRLTVL.

V and J are TRBV4-1 and TRBJ2-7, with D unclear. The CDR3 consists of 13 residues. The V gene lost 3 bases and the J gene lost 3 bases, with 9 bases spanning the gap. Germline CDR1 and CDR2: MGHRA and YSYEKL. CDR3 DNA: TGCGCCAGCAGCCAGATCGAGGACTACGAGCAGTACTTC. Protein sequence: CASSQIEDYEQYF.

The rearrangement joins TRBV5-6 to TRBJ2-1, with D unclear. Trimming pared 1 base from V and 3 bases from J, leaving 8 bases between. This CDR3 is built from 14 residues. Germline V gene lookup returns CDR1 SGHDT and CDR2 YYEEEE. CDR3 residues: CASSLLAYYNEQFF. CDR3 coding DNA: TGTGCCAGCAGCTTGCTCGCTTACTACAATGAGCAGTTCTTC. The whole variable domain, remainder taken from reference TRBV5-6 and TRBJ2-1, is DAGVTQSPTHLIKTRGQQVTLRCSPKSGHDTVSWYQQALGQGPQFIFQYYEEEERQRGNFPDRFSGHQFPNYSSELNVNALLLGDSALYLCASSLLAYYNEQFFGPGTRLTVL.

This clonotype was seen only a few times. At one of its ends the junction is not consistent with the germline gene, which may arise from a read error. V usage is TRBV7-7 and J usage is TRBJ2-7; D is ambiguous. The CDR3 covers 13 residues. Germline CDR1 and CDR2: SSHAT and FNYEAQ (reference sequence). In DNA form, the CDR3 reads TGTGCTAGCAGCTTATCTCTCGGGTACGAGCAGTACTTC. The encoded protein is CASSLSLGYEQYF.

The chain combines TRBV29-1 with TRBJ2-7; D not certain. This CDR3 spans 11 amino acids. Trimming took off 2 bases at V and 3 bases at J, with 5 bases between the two ends. The germline gives CDR1 SQVTM, CDR2 ANQGSEA. The CDR3 sequence is CSVETDYEQYF. CDR3 bases: TGCAGCGTTGAAACAGACTACGAGCAGTACTTC.

This chain connects TRBV9 to TRBJ1-3; possible D gene TRBD1, 6 bases. CDR3 length equals 16 residues. Germline V gene data show CDR1 as SGDLS and CDR2 as YYNGEE. Trimming stripped 2 bases from V and 0 bases from J, with 12 bases between. CDR3 DNA sequence: TGTGCCAGCAGCGTTTTGGACAGAAACTCTGGAAACACCATATATTTT. Its protein is CASSVLDRNSGNTIYF.

Only one count was recorded for this clonotype. This chain uses TRBV19 with TRBJ1-3; 7 bases are shared with TRBD1. CDR1 and CDR2 (germline): LNHDA, SQIVND (reference sequence). With 6 bases clipped from V and 4 bases from J, the junction kept 9 bases outside the gene matches. There are 15 residues in the CDR3. The DNA for the CDR3 is TGTGCCAGTAGCCTCCTGACAGGGACGGGAAACACCATATATTTT. Translation: CASSLLTGTGNTIYF.

The chain links TRBV6-1 to TRBJ1-5; D unclear. This CDR3 spans 17 amino acids. The ends were cut back, 6 bases at V and 4 bases at J, with 22 bases in the middle. Germline V gives CDR1 MNHNS, CDR2 SASEGT. CDR3 protein: CASSITQYSRRNQPQHF. CDR3 nucleotides: TGTGCCAGCAGCATAACACAATACAGCCGGAGGAATCAGCCCCAGCATTTT.